What follows is one TCR beta chain and its context. Sequenced by immunoSEQ multiplex PCR; TCRdb stores in-frame clones only, minus some. There are 2,500 or so clones in the sample; approximately 30% occur only once, and over 4.5% lies in the top ten. The entry originates in a study of graft-versus-host responses after intestinal transplantation. Overall study context: Each recipient received a multivisceral, liver-intestinal, or isolated intestinal graft. Study-wide findings and caveats: Some GvH clones were seen earlier in gut or blood, suggesting intestinal origin.

V gave up 1 base and J gave up 2 bases, with 6 bases separating them. The CDR3 is 15 residues long. From germline, CDR1 is LNHDA and CDR2 SQIVND (reference sequence). Irradiated, violet-dye-labeled stimulator cells, about 200,000 in number, were plated with about 200,000 CFSE-labeled responder cells. A sort after the reaction isolated proliferating CFSE-low CD3+CD4+ and CD3+CD8+ responders. Sequencing was performed on alloreactive CD4+ T cells from a mixed lymphocyte reaction culture, taken before transplantation. Subset noted: CFSE-low proliferating T cells sorted from roughly six-day pre-transplant mixed lymphocyte reaction (GvH or HvG direction). The sequence came from a human patient who was an organ donor for intestinal transplantation. V and J are TRBV19 and TRBJ2-6, with unresolved D. The CDR3 sequence: CASSIVPAGANVLTF. CDR3 coding DNA: TGTGCCAGTAGTATAGTACCAGCTGGGGCCAACGTCCTGACTTTC.